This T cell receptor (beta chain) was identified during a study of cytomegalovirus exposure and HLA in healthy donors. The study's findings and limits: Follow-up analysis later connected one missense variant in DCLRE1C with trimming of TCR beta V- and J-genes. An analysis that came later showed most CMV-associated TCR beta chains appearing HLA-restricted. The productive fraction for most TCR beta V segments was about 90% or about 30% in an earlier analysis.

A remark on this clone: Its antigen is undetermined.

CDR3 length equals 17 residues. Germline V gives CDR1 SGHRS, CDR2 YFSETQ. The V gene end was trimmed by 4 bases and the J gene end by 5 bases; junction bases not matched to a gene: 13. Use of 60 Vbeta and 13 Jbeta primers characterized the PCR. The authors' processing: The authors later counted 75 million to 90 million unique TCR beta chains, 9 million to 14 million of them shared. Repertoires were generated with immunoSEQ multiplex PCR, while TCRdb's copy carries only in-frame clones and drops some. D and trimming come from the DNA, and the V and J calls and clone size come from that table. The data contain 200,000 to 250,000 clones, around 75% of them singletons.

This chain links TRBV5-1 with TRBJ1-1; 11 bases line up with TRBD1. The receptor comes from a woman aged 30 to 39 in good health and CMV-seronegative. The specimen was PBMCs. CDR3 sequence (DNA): TGCGCCAGCAGCGTCGGGACAGGGGGGAAATCTGAGACTGAAGCTTTCTTT. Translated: CASSVGTGGKSETEAFF.